One sample yielded the 22 T cell receptor beta chains listed below, sequenced in a study of T-cell reconstitution after alpha-beta-depleted transplantation in children. Using unique molecular identifiers, the investigators prepared the TCRbeta library. TCRdb redid the calling of the PCR reads with MiXCR, one entry per CDR3 protein. The sample shows 300,000 to 400,000 distinct CDR3 sequences, around 15% of them seen only once. Sample: PBMCs, mostly from graft donor cells, taken 360 days after TCRalphabeta/CD19-depleted stem cell transplant. All receptors derive from a male patient between 2 and 15 years old who had a stem cell transplant for acute lymphoblastic leukemia, so the T cells may come from the graft donor.

The CDR3 sequence: CASSLTGTLVYEQYF. As DNA, the CDR3 is TGTGCCAGCAGCCTTACCGGGACTTTGGTCTACGAGCAGTACTTC. V and J are TRBV5-4 and TRBJ2-7, with a tentative D call TRBD2 (6 bases). Per germline, CDR1 SGHNT and CDR2 YYREEE (reference sequence). The CDR3 contains 15 residues. Trimming left V 4 bases short and J 3 bases short, with 17 bases between.

The rearrangement joins TRBV5-5 to TRBJ1-2; D gene unclear. Per germline, CDR1 SGHKS and CDR2 YYEKEE (reference sequence). The CDR3 totals 14 residues. The V and J ends lost 1 base and 8 bases respectively, with 15 bases between them. The CDR3 region has the DNA TGTGCCAGCAGCTTGTTCTGGGGAGATGAGGGCTACACCTTC. Translated, it gives CASSLFWGDEGYTF.

This clonotype came up a few times. This chain joins TRBV5-1 and TRBJ1-2; 7 bases match TRBD1. The CDR3 has 16 amino acids. J was trimmed by 7 bases and V by 4 bases; bases with no gene match: 16. In germline, CDR1 is SGHRS, CDR2 YFSETQ. CDR3 region: CASSRSTGSYHSGYTF. The CDR3 DNA reads as TGCGCCAGCAGCAGATCGACAGGGTCTTACCACTCTGGCTACACCTTC.

This clonotype came up many times. This rearrangement joins TRBV5-1 to TRBJ2-5; no clear D. Per germline, CDR1 SGHRS and CDR2 YFSETQ. The CDR3 has 13 amino acids. Trimming took off 4 bases at V and 2 bases at J, with 9 bases between the two ends. CDR3 sequence reads: CASSITAQETQYF. The CDR3 DNA reads TGCGCCAGCAGCATCACAGCGCAAGAGACCCAGTACTTC.

Only a few counts were recorded for this clonotype. The rearrangement joins TRBV20-1 to TRBJ1-1; a possible D gene is TRBD1 (5 bases). Trimming removed 2 bases at V and 4 bases at J, with 17 bases between. In germline, CDR1 is DFQATT, CDR2 SNEGSKA (reference sequence). The CDR3 loop spans 15 amino acids. This chain's CDR3 is CSARRAGRASTEAFF. The CDR3 coding sequence is TGCAGTGCTAGAAGGGCAGGCAGGGCGAGCACTGAAGCTTTCTTT.

A few counts support this clonotype. Mismatch with germline at one junction end may stem from a read error. The gene calls are TRBV18 and TRBJ2-2; 8 bases are shared with TRBD2. The CDR3 runs 16 residues. Germline CDR1 is KGHSH and CDR2 is LQKENI. The CDR3: CASSPSGAANTGDLFF. The CDR3 DNA sequence: TGTGCCAGCTCACCTAGCGGGGCCGCGAACACCGGGGACCTGTTTTTT.

V gene TRBV5-1 combines with J gene TRBJ2-5, with 8 bases fitting TRBD2. J gave up 4 bases and V 1 base, and 9 bases lay outside the gene matches. The CDR3 has 16 amino acids. Germline CDR1 is SGHRS and CDR2 is YFSETQ. In DNA, the CDR3 is TGCGCCAGCAGCTTGTGGCCGGGACTAGGACGAGAGACCCAGTACTTC. It translates to CASSLWPGLGRETQYF.

The sample holds many counts of this clonotype. The V call is TRBV12-3 or TRBV12-4, the J call TRBJ1-1; D possibly corresponds to TRBD1 (5 bases). The ends were cut back, 5 bases at V and 3 bases at J, with 7 bases in the middle. The CDR3 is made up of 12 amino acids. Here the CDR3 reads CASSGGDTEAFF. Written as DNA, the CDR3 is TGTGCCAGCAGTGGGGGGGACACTGAAGCTTTCTTT.

This sequence joins TRBV6-5 and TRBJ2-1; D is undetermined. CDR3 length equals 14 residues. In germline, CDR1 is MNHEY, CDR2 SVGAGI. With 0 bases removed from V and 8 bases from J, the gap between germline ends came to 11 bases. The CDR3: CASSYSSPSDEQFF. The CDR3 DNA follows: TGTGCCAGCAGTTACTCGTCCCCCAGCGATGAGCAGTTCTTC.

This clonotype was picked up many times. This sequence joins TRBV9 and TRBJ2-3, with 11 nucleotides matching TRBD1. This CDR3 is 16 amino acids long. J gave up 3 bases and V 5 bases, and 8 bases lay outside the gene matches. The germline gives CDR1 SGDLS, CDR2 YYNGEE. For the CDR3, the DNA is TGTGCCAGCAGTCCCCGAGGACAGGGGGCTACAGATACGCAGTATTTT. Translating it yields CASSPRGQGATDTQYF.

To note about this clonotype: This sequence may be a read error, since a much larger clone differs from it by one base. The chain is built from TRBV12-3 or TRBV12-4 and TRBJ2-4, with 9 bases aligning to TRBD1. The CDR3 sequence is 14 residues long. CDR3 nucleotides: TGTGCCAGCAGTTTTTTACAGGGGGCAAACATTCGGTACTTC. This encodes CASSFLQGANIRYF.

There are many counts of this clonotype. The CDR3 DNA sequence: TGTGCCAGCAGCGTTGGTATTCAAGAGACCCAGTACTTC. The encoded protein is CASSVGIQETQYF. This rearrangement joins TRBV9 to TRBJ2-5; D gene uncertain. The germline CDR1 and CDR2 sequences are SGDLS and YYNGEE. This CDR3 comprises 13 residues. The V end lost 2 bases, the J end lost 2 bases, and 7 bases lay between the germline ends.

The chain is built from TRBV4-1 and TRBJ1-1; no clear D. The CDR3 consists of 14 residues. CDR1 is MGHRA and CDR2 is YSYEKL in the germline V gene. Trimming removed 1 base from V and 2 bases from J, with 8 bases in between. The CDR3: CASSQVGKNTEAFF. The CDR3 DNA sequence: TGCGCCAGCAGCCAAGTGGGAAAAAACACTGAAGCTTTCTTT.

In its sample, this clonotype was seen a few times. The CDR3 region has the DNA TGTGCCAGCAGTGACACCGGAGAGACCCAGTACTTC. As protein: CASSDTGETQYF. The chain has TRBV12-3 or TRBV12-4 and TRBJ2-5; D is unclear. This CDR3 has 12 residues. V lost 5 bases, J lost 4 bases, and 8 bases lay in between.

The chain joins TRBV2 to TRBJ2-7, with a weak D call TRBD1 (6 bases). Germline V gene data show CDR1 as SNHLY and CDR2 as FYNNEI. The CDR3 spans 13 residues. Deletions cut 3 bases from V and 3 bases from J, with 9 bases between. CDR3 in amino acids: CASSEDSLYEQYF. CDR3 nucleotides: TGTGCCAGCAGTGAGGACAGCCTCTACGAGCAGTACTTC.

The chain employs TRBV9 and TRBJ2-3; D is unclear. CDR1 and CDR2 from the germline V gene are SGDLS and YYNGEE. Trimming pared 4 bases from V and 3 bases from J, leaving 15 bases between. The CDR3 loop spans 15 amino acids. CDR3 region: CASSIRLAPTDTQYF. The CDR3 DNA sequence: TGTGCCAGCAGCATACGACTCGCCCCGACAGATACGCAGTATTTT. The full variable domain, with the rest looked up from reference TRBV9 and TRBJ2-3, is DSGVTQTPKHLITATGQRVTLRCSPRSGDLSVYWYQQSLDQGLQFLIQYYNGEERAKGNILERFSAQQFPDLHSELNLSSLELGDSALYFCASSIRLAPTDTQYFGPGTRLTVL.

There are a few counts of this clonotype. This chain uses TRBV20-1 with TRBJ2-7; 13 nucleotides align to TRBD2. Germline V gives CDR1 DFQATT, CDR2 SNEGSKA (reference sequence). This CDR3 contains 17 residues. J was trimmed by 3 bases and V by 1 base; bases with no gene match: 9. Written as DNA, the CDR3 is TGCAGTGCTAGAGTACTAGCGGGAGGGCGAACTTTCTACGAGCAGTACTTC. Encoded protein: CSARVLAGGRTFYEQYF.

This clonotype was seen ten or more times. The chain links TRBV29-1 to TRBJ2-5, with no clear D. The CDR3 contains 12 residues. Trimming left V 4 bases short and J 3 bases short, with 9 bases between. Germline lookup yields CDR1 SQVTM and CDR2 ANQGSEA. CDR3 nucleotides: TGCAGCGTTGTTACCAGCGAAGAGACCCAGTACTTC. This codes for CSVVTSEETQYF.

The V gene is TRBV4-3, the J gene TRBJ2-1; the D is unclear. The length of the CDR3 is 16 residues. Germline assignment: CDR1 LGHNA and CDR2 YSLEER. V was cut by 0 bases and J by 7 bases, with 16 bases left in between. This CDR3 reads CASSQDSRPLRNEQFF. The CDR3 DNA reads TGCGCCAGCAGCCAAGATTCCAGACCCTTAAGGAATGAGCAGTTCTTC.

This clonotype appeared a few times. The rearrangement links TRBV7-4 to TRBJ2-7; no firm D call. Between the trimmed V and J ends, which lost 5 bases and 3 bases, there was a span of 11 bases. The CDR3 runs 13 residues. Per germline, CDR1 SGHVT and CDR2 SQSDAQ. The DNA for the CDR3 is TGTGCCAGCAGCCCGGTTCCGGACTACGAGCAGTACTTC. Residues: CASSPVPDYEQYF.

There are a few counts of this clonotype. This chain joins TRBV4-3 and TRBJ2-3; 7 bases align to TRBD2. Germline V CDR1 and CDR2: LGHNA, YSLEER. The CDR3 sequence is 15 residues long. V lost 1 base and J lost 0; bases outside the gene matches: 1. The CDR3 coding sequence is TGCGCCAGCAGCCAAGGTAGCGGGAGCACAGATACGCAGTATTTT. Protein product: CASSQGSGSTDTQYF.

The genes are TRBV20-1 and TRBJ2-3, with no clear D. Germline V gene lookup returns CDR1 DFQATT and CDR2 SNEGSKA (reference sequence). CDR3 length: 14 amino acids. The V end lost 1 base, the J end lost 0 bases, and 8 bases lay between the germline ends. The CDR3: CSARAGSSTDTQYF. The CDR3 DNA reads as TGCAGTGCTAGAGCTGGCAGTAGCACAGATACGCAGTATTTT.